The source of this TCR beta chain is a study of beta chain features in type 1 diabetes. Study context: Taken together, all samples contributed 107,917,701 examined sorted cells. Study-wide results and caveats: Any PCR bias toward short templates would affect both groups alike. Patients with Type 1 diabetes showed moderately but significantly shorter TCRB CDR3s in all four CD4+ subsets.

This clone was observed at least ten times. Its antigen is still unknown. Every bit of the isolated RNA underwent reverse transcription, so sequencing read expressed TCRB transcripts. The assay was immunoSEQ multiplex PCR, and TCRdb's table has in-frame clones only and misses some. Among some 110,000 clones listed, approximately 16% were seen once. The sample taken for sequencing was central memory CD4+ T cells from blood. The TCR originated in a man aged 25-45 years with type 1 diabetes.

The CDR3 loop is CASSQGRAWGSNQPQHF. The CDR3 DNA is TGCGCCAGCAGCCAAGGGAGAGCATGGGGCAGCAATCAGCCCCAGCATTTT. V usage is TRBV4-1 and J usage is TRBJ1-5, with a possible D match to TRBD1 (5 bases). V dropped 1 base and J dropped 1 base, with 14 bases sitting between them. Per germline, CDR1 MGHRA and CDR2 YSYEKL. CDR3 size: 17 residues.